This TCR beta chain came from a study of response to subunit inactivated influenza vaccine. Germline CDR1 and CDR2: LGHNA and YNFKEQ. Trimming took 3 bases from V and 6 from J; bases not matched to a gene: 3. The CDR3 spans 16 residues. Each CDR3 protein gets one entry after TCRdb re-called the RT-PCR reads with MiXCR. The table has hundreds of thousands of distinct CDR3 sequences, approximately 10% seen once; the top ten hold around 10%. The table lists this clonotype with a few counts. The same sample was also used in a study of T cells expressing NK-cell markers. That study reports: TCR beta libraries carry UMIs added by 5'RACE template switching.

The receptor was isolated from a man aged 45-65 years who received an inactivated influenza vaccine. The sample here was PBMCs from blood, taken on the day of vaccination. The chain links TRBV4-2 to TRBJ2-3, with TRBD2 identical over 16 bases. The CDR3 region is CASSHTGLAGGDTQYF. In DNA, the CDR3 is TGTGCCAGCAGCCACACGGGACTAGCGGGGGGGGATACGCAGTATTTT.